A single sample is the source of the 12 T cell receptor beta chains below, sequenced in a study of T cells after yellow fever vaccination. TCRdb processed the 5' RACE reads anew with MiXCR; each CDR3 protein has one entry. Of about 510,000 distinct CDR3 sequences listed, 20% to 25% are singletons. The sample here was PBMCs, taken less than 25 days after the first yellow fever vaccination. The receptor set was obtained from a young man who received the YFV17D yellow fever vaccine.

This clonotype was counted at least ten times. Relative to the germline gene, one junction end is altered; a read error may explain this. Here the CDR3 reads CASSLQGAPTDTQYF. The DNA of the CDR3 is TGTGCTAGCAGCCTACAGGGGGCCCCCACAGATACGCAGTATTTT. V usage is TRBV7-7 and J usage is TRBJ2-3; TRBD1 aligns across 9 bases. The CDR3 covers 15 residues. The germline CDR1 and CDR2 sequences are SSHAT and FNYEAQ (reference sequence).

This clonotype was counted a few times. The rearrangement uses TRBV12-3 or TRBV12-4 and TRBJ1-1; a possible D gene is TRBD1 (6 bases). The CDR3 loop spans 14 amino acids. The V gene lost 4 bases and the J gene lost 1 base, with 10 bases spanning the gap. The CDR3 here is CASSSGDTNTEAFF. As DNA, the CDR3 is TGTGCCAGCAGTTCAGGGGACACGAACACTGAAGCTTTCTTT.

The J gene is TRBJ2-2, the V gene TRBV29-1; perhaps TRBD1 as D (6 bases). CDR3 length: 13 residues. Deletions cut 2 bases from V and 8 bases from J, with 12 bases between. The germline gives CDR1 SQVTM, CDR2 ANQGSEA. The CDR3 DNA reads TGCAGCGTTGAACTGGGGCAGGGGGGGGAGCTGTTTTTT. It specifies CSVELGQGGELFF.

This clonotype was seen repeatedly, ten times or more. The V gene is TRBV15, the J gene TRBJ2-5; TRBD1 might be the D (6 bases). V shed 8 bases and J shed 2 bases, with 15 bases lying between them. CDR1 LNHNV and CDR2 YYDKDF come from the germline V gene (reference sequence). The CDR3 contains 14 residues. The DNA for the CDR3 is TGTGCCACCGGTATTGGACAGCTGCAAGAGACCCAGTACTTC. It translates to CATGIGQLQETQYF.

The sample holds a few counts of this clonotype. J is TRBJ1-4 and V is TRBV4-2, with D possibly TRBD1 on 5 matching bases. The CDR3 is 15 amino acids. Germline CDR1 LGHNA, CDR2 YNFKEQ. The V gene lost 0 bases and the J gene lost 5 bases, with 10 bases spanning the gap. CDR3 nucleotide sequence: TGTGCCAGCAGCCAAGATTTGGGGACCAATGAAAAACTGTTTTTT. Protein sequence: CASSQDLGTNEKLFF.

The chain carries TRBV7-9 and TRBJ2-1; D gene uncertain. CDR1 is SEHNR, CDR2 FQNEAQ, per germline (reference sequence). The CDR3 consists of 13 residues. V was shortened by 6 bases and J by 9 bases, with 15 bases between the two germline ends. CDR3 DNA sequence: TGTGCCAGCAGTCGCCCGGTAGCTTCTGAGCAGTTCTTC. It yields the protein CASSRPVASEQFF.

The table lists this clonotype with a few counts. The chain carries TRBV12-3 or TRBV12-4 and TRBJ2-5; D may correspond to TRBD1 or TRBD2 (5 bases each). The V end lost 6 bases, the J end lost 5 bases, and 19 bases lay between the germline ends. This CDR3 spans 15 amino acids. For the CDR3, the DNA is TGTGCCAGCAGCCGTGGGACGGGCAGAGGCGAGACCCAGTACTTC. It translates to CASSRGTGRGETQYF.

This clonotype was detected only once. V gene TRBV28 combines with J gene TRBJ2-1; TRBD1 aligns across 7 bases. In germline, CDR1 is MDHEN, CDR2 SYDVKM. CDR3 size: 14 residues. V shed 4 bases and J 2 bases; nucleotides not matched to a gene: 2. DNA for the CDR3: TGTGCCAGCAGTTCTCAGGGGGCCTACAATGAGCAGTTCTTC. It is translated as CASSSQGAYNEQFF.

This clonotype was counted a few times. This sequence joins TRBV4-2 and TRBJ1-3, with D unclear. Germline V gene data show CDR1 as LGHNA and CDR2 as YNFKEQ. The CDR3 contains 17 residues. V dropped 4 bases and J dropped 0 bases, with 16 bases sitting between them. Here the CDR3 reads CASSLILTADSGNTIYF. Written as DNA, the CDR3 is TGTGCCAGCAGCCTCATCCTGACGGCTGACTCTGGAAACACCATATATTTT.

The genes are TRBV20-1 and TRBJ2-5, with TRBD2 identical over 10 bases. V shed 5 bases and J 0 bases; nucleotides not matched to a gene: 3. The CDR3 extends over 14 amino acids. The V gene's germline CDR1 is DFQATT and CDR2 SNEGSKA (reference sequence). The CDR3: CSAATSGDQETQYF. For the CDR3, the DNA is TGCAGTGCTGCCACTAGCGGGGACCAAGAGACCCAGTACTTC.

The rearrangement links TRBV6-1 to TRBJ2-3; no clear D gene. Per germline, CDR1 MNHNS and CDR2 SASEGT. The V end lost 5 bases, the J end lost 0 bases, and 9 bases lay between the germline ends. The CDR3 is 14 amino acids. The CDR3 nucleotides read TGTGCCAGCAGTAGAAATCCTAGCACAGATACGCAGTATTTT. It specifies CASSRNPSTDTQYF.

This clonotype was observed a few times. The chain combines TRBV29-1 with TRBJ1-3; tentatively, D is TRBD1 (6 bases). Deletions cut 7 bases from V and 0 bases from J, with 13 bases between. This CDR3 spans 14 amino acids. The germline CDR1 and CDR2 sequences are SQVTM and ANQGSEA. The CDR3 loop is CSAETGLSGNTIYF. CDR3 sequence (DNA): TGCAGCGCGGAGACAGGCCTCTCTGGAAACACCATATATTTT.